The clone carrying this T cell receptor (gamma chain) came up many times. This specimen belongs to a study of γδ T cells in repeated Plasmodium falciparum infection. About the research overall: Malian gammadelta TCRs were studied during no-transmission periods and across acute malaria episodes.

Each sorted gammadelta sample had TRG and TRD chains sequenced. TCRdb ran CATT on the multiplex PCR reads. The table records 20,000 to 30,000 gamma-chain clones, 3% of them present only once. The sequence was collected from a pool of human donors (malaria-infected and uninfected, not separated). Sequenced sample: gamma-delta T cells from blood.

The CDR3 protein is CATWDTNYYKKLF. CDR3 DNA sequence: TGTGCCACCTGGGACACGAATTATTATAAGAAACTCTTT. This chain uses TRGV8 with TRGJ1 or TRGJ2. V lost 4 bases and J lost 0; bases outside the gene matches: 3. The CDR3 sequence is 13 residues long. Germline values: CDR1 VENAVY, CDR2 YDSYNSRV.